The clone carrying this TCR beta chain came up once. Its target is unknown. The data stem from a study of blood T cells in healthy people across ages. Broader study findings: Per million T cells, the diversity of TCR beta decreased roughly linearly as age advanced.

Those donating, healthy Caucasian individuals from Russia, were aged roughly 6 to 100. Total RNA was isolated from each sample in quantities of at least 5 micrograms. The CDR3 contains 16 residues. Germline CDR1 reads LNHNV; CDR2 reads YYDKDF (reference sequence). With a J-beta primer mix and a sample-barcoded 5' primer, a second PCR ran about 7 to 11 cycles. Every cDNA molecule carried a tag from a template-switch adaptor bearing 12 random nucleotides. TCRdb fed the 5' RACE reads into MiXCR, producing one record per CDR3 protein. Of over 1,300,000 distinct CDR3 sequences listed, around 55% were seen once; the top ten hold 6.5% to 8%.

The chain joins TRBV15 to TRBJ2-1, with 8 bases that match TRBD2. The J call is uncertain, as TRBJ2-7 better fits the DNA end. The sequence derives from a man younger than 35 in good health. The sample was blood. CDR3 sequence reads: CATSRVGAGGYNEQYF. CDR3 DNA: TGTGCCACCAGCAGAGTCGGGGCGGGAGGCTACAATGAGCAGTACTTC.